This T cell receptor beta chain was sequenced in a study of human T cells and chemical hapten exposure. Across the study: Patients had diphenylcyclopropenone applied to the scalp weekly throughout the approximately 25-week study. Findings and caveats of the study: Relative to control repertoires, expanded TCRs gave rise to significantly more large CDR3 similarity clusters. Unchanged with DPC sensitization were TCRs above 1 in 1000 frequency.

This clonotype has a count of ten or more. The antigen is unknown. In TCRdb, the RACE reads were re-called with MiXCR into one record per CDR3 protein. The sample lists approximately 25,000 distinct CDR3 sequences; approximately 9% were seen once. Time point noted: patch test 2, 6 weeks after DPC sensitization. Treatment in this sample: therapeutic diphenylcyclopropenone sensitization with weekly scalp DPC. The V end was cut by 4 bases, the J end by 4 bases, with 10 bases between. This CDR3 is built from 14 residues. Germline CDR1 is LGHDT and CDR2 is YNNKEL (reference sequence). J is TRBJ2-2 and V is TRBV3-1; a possible D gene is TRBD1 (5 bases). The receptor was isolated from a man aged 25 to 40 with alopecia areata. Some clones in this sample may be carry-over from other donors' samples. The source was whole blood, collected in connection with sensitization to the hapten diphenylcyclopropenone (DPC). CDR3 sequence: CASSRSGITGELFF. CDR3 nucleotides: TGTGCCAGCAGCCGGTCAGGGATCACCGGGGAGCTGTTTTTT. Complete variable domain (other parts from reference TRBV3-1 and TRBJ2-2): DTAVSQTPKYLVTQMGNDKSIKCEQNLGHDTMYWYKQDSKKFLKIMFSYNNKELIINETVPNRFSPKSPDKAHLNLHINSLELGDSAVYFCASSRSGITGELFFGEGSRLTVL.